This T cell receptor (beta chain) stems from a study of regulatory T cells in long-lasting Graves disease. Study-wide points: Less diverse TCR repertoires were seen in persistent Graves' patients than in newly diagnosed ones.

The sample's time point: newly diagnosed GD, antithyroid drugs for less than 3 months. From PBMCs, RNA was extracted and then used to make the TCR library. Libraries of TCR beta came from iRepertoire HTBI primers plus Arm-PCR of CDR3 regions. One entry per CDR3 protein, called by TCRdb with MiXCR from the multiplex PCR reads. This sample has 350,000 to 550,000 distinct CDR3 sequences, with 13% to 15% found just once. The V gene lost 6 bases and the J gene lost 14 bases, with 22 bases spanning the gap. The CDR3 sequence is 13 residues long. Germline V gene data show CDR1 as MNHNS and CDR2 as SASEGT. This clonotype was detected many times. No antigen is known for it. The sample was also linked to a second study, of T cells in Graves' hyperthyroidism and ophthalmopathy. That investigation notes: Uncontrolled infection, other autoimmune disease, pregnancy or lactation barred patients from enrollment. The TCR CDR3 was amplified in a first-round RT-PCR using the HTBI primer set. In blood, most of the thyroid clonotypes expanded above 0.001 were also present.

This material consisted of peripheral blood mononuclear cells (PBMCs), taken at new diagnosis, from a patient treated with antithyroid drugs. The chain recombines TRBV6-1 with TRBJ2-5, with D perhaps being TRBD1 or TRBD2 (5 bases each). This sequence originates from a woman aged 50 to 65 with Graves disease. For the CDR3, the DNA is TGTGCCAGCAGCCGACGGAGCGGACACGGCGGTTACTTC. Amino acids: CASSRRSGHGGYF.